This entry describes one T cell receptor beta chain. It was with unique molecular identifiers that the TCRbeta library was prepared. Via MiXCR, TCRdb re-called the PCR reads, giving one row per CDR3 protein. The sample includes approximately 400,000 distinct CDR3 sequences, about a tenth of them seen just once. The V and J ends lost 2 bases and 4 bases respectively, with 7 bases between them. This CDR3 has 13 residues. Germline CDR1 reads SGDLS; CDR2 reads YYNGEE. This entry is derived from a study of T-cell reconstitution after alpha-beta-depleted transplantation in children. The source material was PBMCs from the stem cell graft donor, sampled from the stem cell graft. The sequence was collected from a human donor who donated a stem cell graft to a child with acute myeloid leukemia. V and J are TRBV9 and TRBJ2-1; a possible D gene is TRBD2 (6 bases). The CDR3 DNA reads as TGTGCCAGCAGCGTGGGGACTTACAATGAGCAGTTCTTC. Protein product: CASSVGTYNEQFF. The full variable domain, completed using reference TRBV9 and TRBJ2-1, is DSGVTQTPKHLITATGQRVTLRCSPRSGDLSVYWYQQSLDQGLQFLIQYYNGEERAKGNILERFSAQQFPDLHSELNLSSLELGDSALYFCASSVGTYNEQFFGPGTRLTVL.